The T cell receptor beta chain under discussion was sequenced for a study of T cell responses to AZD1222 COVID-19 vaccine. Produced via immunoSEQ multiplex PCR; TCRdb's table is partial and in-frame only. This table has roughly 80,000 clones, under 95% appearing once. Germline assignment: CDR1 MNHEY and CDR2 SVGEGT. V dropped 6 bases and J dropped 6 bases, with 17 bases sitting between them. The length of the CDR3 is 14 residues. The chain uses TRBV6-2 or TRBV6-3 and TRBJ1-1, with D possibly matching TRBD1 (6 bases). The sequence was obtained from an adult in good health. Sequenced here: peripheral blood, sampled on day 0 of MenACWY control vaccination. For the CDR3, the DNA is TGTGCCAGCAGCGTGGGATCGGGGGGCCCTGAAGCTTTCTTT. Residues: CASSVGSGGPEAFF.